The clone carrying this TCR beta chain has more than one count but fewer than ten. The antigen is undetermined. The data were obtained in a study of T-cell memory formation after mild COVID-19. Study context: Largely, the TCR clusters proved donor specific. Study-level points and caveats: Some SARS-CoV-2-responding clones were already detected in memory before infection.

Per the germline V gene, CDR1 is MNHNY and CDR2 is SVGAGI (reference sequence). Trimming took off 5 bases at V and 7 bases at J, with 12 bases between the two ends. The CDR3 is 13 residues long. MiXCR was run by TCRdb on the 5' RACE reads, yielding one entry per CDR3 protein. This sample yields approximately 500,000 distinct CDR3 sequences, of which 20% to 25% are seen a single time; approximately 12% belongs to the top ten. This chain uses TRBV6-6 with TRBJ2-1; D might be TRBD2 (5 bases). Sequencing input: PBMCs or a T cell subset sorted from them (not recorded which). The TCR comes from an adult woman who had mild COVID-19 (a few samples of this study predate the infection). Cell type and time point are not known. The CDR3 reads CASSIPTGNEQFF. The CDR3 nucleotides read TGTGCCAGCAGTATCCCGACGGGGAATGAGCAGTTCTTC.